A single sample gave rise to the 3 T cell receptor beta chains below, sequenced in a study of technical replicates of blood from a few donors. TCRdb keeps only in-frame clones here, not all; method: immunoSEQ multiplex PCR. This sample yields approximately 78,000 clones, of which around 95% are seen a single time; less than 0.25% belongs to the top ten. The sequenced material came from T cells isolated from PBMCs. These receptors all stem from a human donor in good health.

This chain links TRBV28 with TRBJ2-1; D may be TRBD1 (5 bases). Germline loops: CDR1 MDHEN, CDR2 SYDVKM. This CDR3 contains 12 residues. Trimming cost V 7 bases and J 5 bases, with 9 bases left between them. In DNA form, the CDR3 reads TGTGCCAGCACCACAGGAAACAATGAGCAGTTCTTC. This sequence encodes CASTTGNNEQFF.

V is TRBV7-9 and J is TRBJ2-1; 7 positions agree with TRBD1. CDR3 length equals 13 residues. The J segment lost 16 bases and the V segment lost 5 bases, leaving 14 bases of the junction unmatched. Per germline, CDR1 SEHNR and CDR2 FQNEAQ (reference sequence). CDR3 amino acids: CASSPFSRDSLFF. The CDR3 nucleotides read TGTGCCAGCAGCCCCTTCTCTCGGGACAGCCTTTTCTTC. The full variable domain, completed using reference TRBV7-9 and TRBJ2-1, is DTGVSQNPRHKITKRGQNVTFRCDPISEHNRLYWYRQTLGQGPEFLTYFQNEAQLEKSRLLSDRFSAERPKGSFSTLEIQRTEQGDSAMYLCASSPFSRDSLFFGPGTRLTVL.

CDR3 bases: TGTGCCATCAGTGATGGCGGGGGGGCTCCAACAGATACGCAGTATTTT. Its translation is CAISDGGGAPTDTQYF. The chain joins TRBV10-3 to TRBJ2-3; 9 nucleotides match TRBD2. This CDR3 has 16 residues. CDR1 and CDR2 from the germline V gene are ENHRY and SYGVKD. J was trimmed by 3 bases and V by 3 bases; bases with no gene match: 7.